Listed below are T cell receptor beta chains from one sample, sequenced in a study of control samples from healthy donors and cancer patients. TCRdb keeps only in-frame clones here, not all; method: immunoSEQ multiplex PCR. The profile shows approximately 28,000 clones, roughly 89% of them singletons. The material sequenced was PBMCs. Receptor source: a man between 45 and 60 years old with lung cancer. CDR3s include the opening cysteine and the closing phenylalanine or tryptophan. The D gene is left open where the match is weak. Size is omitted from some rows. Given values are once, few, many or a class for expanded clones.

>TRBV6-2/TRBV6-3|TRBJ2-2|TRBD1|-
CASSYRDRAGELFF
TGTGCCAGCAGTTACCGGGACAGGGCCGGGGAGCTGTTTTTT
>TRBV6-5|TRBJ1-5|-|-
CASGYYQPQHF
TGTGCCAGCGGGTACTATCAGCCCCAGCATTTT
>TRBV10-3|TRBJ1-2|-|-
CAIRDSPGYTF
TGTGCCATCAGGGACAGCCCTGGCTACACCTTC
>TRBV5-6|TRBJ2-3|TRBD2|-
CASSLARLAGGQSTDTQYF
TGTGCCAGCAGCTTGGCCCGACTAGCGGGGGGCCAGAGCACAGATACGCAGTATTTT
>TRBV6-5|TRBJ1-4|-|few
CASSYSGAATNEKLFF
TGTGCCAGCAGTTACTCAGGGGCGGCAACTAATGAAAAACTGTTTTTT
>TRBV23-1|TRBJ2-7|TRBD2|-
CAGGGTPLHEQYF
TGCGCCGGGGGGGGGACTCCACTCCACGAGCAGTACTTC
>TRBV24-1|TRBJ2-2|TRBD1|-
CATSDFTGATGELFF
TGTGCCACCAGTGATTTTACAGGGGCCACCGGGGAGCTGTTTTTT
>TRBV9|TRBJ1-2|-|-
CASSPRDLRGGYTF
TGTGCCAGCAGCCCCCGGGACCTCCGAGGAGGCTACACCTTC
>TRBV7-3|TRBJ2-5|TRBD2|-
CASSPAPRLAGQETQYF
TGTGCCAGCAGCCCCGCTCCTCGGCTAGCGGGGCAAGAGACCCAGTACTTC
>TRBV5-3|TRBJ1-3|-|-
CARSWTDGNTIYF
TGTGCCAGAAGCTGGACAGATGGAAACACCATATATTTT
>TRBV4-3|TRBJ2-4|TRBD2|-
CASSQDWRGVVKNIQYF
TGCGCCAGCAGCCAAGATTGGCGGGGGGTGGTCAAAAACATTCAGTACTTC
>TRBV12-3/TRBV12-4|TRBJ1-1|-|medium-sized
CASSLSADHEAFF
TGTGCCAGCAGTTTGTCGGCAGACCATGAAGCTTTCTTT
>TRBV19|TRBJ2-3|-|-
CASRQGKTRADTQYF
TGTGCCAGTAGACAGGGAAAAACGCGCGCAGATACGCAGTATTTT
>TRBV4-1|TRBJ2-2|-|-
CASSQRETGELFF
TGCGCCAGCAGCCAAAGGGAAACCGGGGAGCTGTTTTTT
>TRBV19|TRBJ2-4|TRBD1|-
CASSARQGARKNIQYF
TGTGCCAGTAGTGCTCGACAGGGGGCAAGGAAAAACATTCAGTACTTC
>TRBV9|TRBJ1-2|-|-
CASSVGGVLNYGYTF
TGTGCCAGCAGCGTAGGGGGTGTACTTAACTATGGCTACACCTTC
>TRBV28|TRBJ1-2|TRBD1|once
CASSLWDRGGRDYGYTF
TGTGCCAGCAGTTTATGGGACAGGGGAGGTAGAGACTATGGCTACACCTTC
>TRBV14|TRBJ1-2|-|-
CASSQTGAANYGYTF
TGTGCCAGCAGCCAAACCGGGGCCGCTAACTATGGCTACACCTTC
>TRBV9|TRBJ2-7|-|once
CASSPPGALEEQYF
TGTGCCAGCAGCCCTCCGGGGGCCCTCGAGGAGCAGTACTTC
>TRBV5-1|TRBJ1-1|TRBD1|once
CASSFTGGGTEAFF
TGCGCCAGCAGCTTTACAGGGGGCGGGACTGAAGCTTTCTTT
>TRBV24-1|TRBJ2-3|TRBD1|-
CATSDFDRGRVTDTQYF
TGTGCCACCAGTGATTTCGACAGGGGGCGAGTCACAGATACGCAGTATTTT
>TRBV19|TRBJ2-1|-|-
CASSIEYRYNEQFF
TGTGCCAGTAGTATAGAATACAGGTACAATGAGCAGTTCTTC
>TRBV6-2/TRBV6-3|TRBJ2-7|TRBD1|once
CASSSKNRGEQYF
TGTGCCAGCAGTTCGAAGAACAGGGGCGAGCAGTACTTC
>TRBV5-1|TRBJ2-1|TRBD2|-
CASASGGTYNEQFF
TGCGCCAGTGCTAGCGGGGGAACATACAATGAGCAGTTCTTC
>TRBV12-3/TRBV12-4|TRBJ2-2|-|-
CASSLGLAGELFF
TGTGCCAGCAGTTTGGGGCTCGCCGGGGAGCTGTTTTTT
>TRBV12-3/TRBV12-4|TRBJ2-5|-|-
CASSDEAAVTQYF
TGTGCCAGCAGTGATGAGGCAGCGGTGACCCAGTACTTC
>TRBV28|TRBJ1-1|-|large
CATTWGWNTEAFF
TGTGCCACCACCTGGGGGTGGAACACTGAAGCTTTCTTT
>TRBV29-1|TRBJ1-1|-|-
CSVEDWDTSNTEAFF
TGCAGCGTTGAAGATTGGGACACATCGAACACTGAAGCTTTCTTT
>TRBV27|TRBJ1-6|TRBD1|-
CASSPYPGTGFSPLHF
TGTGCCAGCAGCCCTTACCCCGGGACAGGGTTTTCACCCCTCCACTTT
>TRBV6-5|TRBJ2-5|-|once
CASSPQPGQETQYF
TGTGCCAGCAGTCCCCAACCCGGACAAGAGACCCAGTACTTC
>TRBV9|TRBJ1-5|-|-
CASSVQADQPQHF
TGTGCCAGCAGCGTACAAGCTGACCAGCCCCAGCATTTT
>TRBV7-2|TRBJ1-5|TRBD1|-
CASSYTTGGQPQHF
TGTGCCAGCAGCTACACTACAGGGGGTCAGCCCCAGCATTTT
>TRBV19|TRBJ1-6|TRBD1|-
CASSIDPRQGPNSPLHF
TGTGCCAGTAGTATAGACCCAAGACAGGGACCTAATTCACCCCTCCACTTT
>TRBV6-5|TRBJ1-3|-|-
CASSYSAGPGNTIYF
TGTGCCAGCAGTTACTCGGCAGGGCCTGGAAACACCATATATTTT
>TRBV19|TRBJ2-7|-|-
CASSLGHSYEQYF
TGTGCCAGTAGTCTGGGACATTCCTACGAGCAGTACTTC
>TRBV19|TRBJ2-1|-|few
CASSITGMASNNEQFF
TGTGCCAGTAGTATCACAGGGATGGCCTCAAACAATGAGCAGTTCTTC
>TRBV10-3|TRBJ2-3|TRBD2|-
CAISESTSGGSTDTQYF
TGTGCCATCAGTGAGTCGACTAGCGGGGGGTCCACAGATACGCAGTATTTT
>TRBV5-1|TRBJ2-5|-|-
CASSLLYQETQYF
TGCGCCAGCAGCTTACTGTACCAAGAGACCCAGTACTTC
>TRBV3-1/TRBV3-2|TRBJ1-1|-|-
CASSQTDKRAFF
TGTGCCAGCAGCCAGACGGACAAGAGAGCTTTCTTT
>TRBV6-6|TRBJ2-1|TRBD2|once
CASKGGAGNEQFF
TGTGCCAGCAAGGGAGGGGCAGGGAATGAGCAGTTCTTC
>TRBV9|TRBJ1-1|TRBD1|-
CASSGGTVQATEAFF
TGTGCCAGCAGCGGAGGGACAGTCCAGGCCACTGAAGCTTTCTTT